This paragraph covers one T cell receptor (beta chain) sequence. This clonotype was observed at least ten times. The antigen it binds to is not known. No clone much larger than this one lies a single base away; base qualities are absent. The library was produced with multiplex PCR. Sequencing instrument: Illumina HiSeq 4000. To build TCR beta libraries, CDR3 regions were amplified by Arm-PCR using iRepertoire HTBI primers. Before sequencing, the PCR products went through gel purification. As for how the authors treated the data: A total of 62 TRBV and approximately 13 TRBJ segments were identified across samples and were used for gene usage analysis of CDR3 amino acid clonotypes. COPE and FqMerger were used to merge the filtered high-quality paired reads into contigs. BLAST was used to align contigs to IMGT TRBV, TRBD and TRBJ reference genes, and CDR3 was defined according to IMGT. Any clonotype with a frequency above 0.1% was classified as a highly expanded clone. Shannon entropy served as the measure of repertoire diversity, while the Gini coefficient captured V-J evenness. A clonotype was considered public if more than one individual shared it. TCRdb handled the public reads itself, with Q25 trimming in fastp and clone calling in MiXCR, and kept productive beta chains. Rows with a matching CDR3 protein are joined into one entry that keeps the most common DNA and genes. The V and J calls here are based on TCRdb, not the publication. For this sample the table gives some 500,000 distinct CDR3 sequences, of which roughly 14% were detected only once. Clones ranked in the top ten supply approximately 9.3% of the sample.

The time point label of this sample denotes: newly diagnosed GD, antithyroid drugs for less than 3 months. For both TCR sequencing and RNA sequencing, RNA was extracted from PBMCs using TRIzol. Graves' disease was diagnosed according to American Thyroid Association guidelines. Patients for the study were recruited at an endocrinology department in Xi'an, China. Each patient gave 9 to 10 milliliters of peripheral blood, collected in an EDTA anticoagulant tube. Ficoll Paque Plus density gradient separation was used to isolate PBMCs, and no additional T cell sorting was done. An Agilent 2100 Bioanalyzer and agarose gel were used to assess RNA quality, and a NanoDrop 2000 was used to measure RNA concentration. The sample originates from a study of regulatory T cells in long-lasting Graves disease (dated by TCRdb to the early 2020s). Context from the whole study: Antithyroid drugs had been taken for less than 3 months by newly diagnosed Graves' disease patients. Persistent Graves' disease patients were compared with newly diagnosed Graves' disease patients by peripheral blood TCR sequencing and RNA sequencing. The study took place in China and was registered as a clinical trial. A total of roughly 35 samples underwent TCR sequencing: about 13 from persistent and around 20 from newly diagnosed Graves' disease patients.

Including cysteine and phenylalanine, the CDR3 has 13 amino acids. The only DNA kept is the CDR3, 39 bases in frame from the first base. For this chain, trimming is 2 bases at the V end and 10 bases at the J end, and the number of junction bases without a gene match is 4. Beyond this particular receptor, the publication reports: TRBV28, TRBJ1-2 and TRBJ2-5 were preferentially used in persistent disease, while TRBV20-1 and TRBJ2-1 were favored in newly diagnosed disease. A larger number of public clonotypes was shared among persistent patients (about 2,700) than among newly diagnosed patients (around 890). The authors noted that the small sample size was a limitation that may lower accuracy. Because the primary lesion, thyroid tissue, could not be accessed, the study looked at peripheral blood alone. Sequencing and analysis were limited to the TCR beta chain. Compared with newly diagnosed patients, patients with persistent Graves' disease had lower TCR Shannon entropy and fewer highly expanded clones, which suggests clonal expansion.

The same data also went into a second study, on T cells in Graves' hyperthyroidism and ophthalmopathy. The other study reports the following: A patient counted as having stable Graves' hyperthyroidism if no progression to ophthalmopathy occurred over 18 months of follow-up. Hyperthyroidism patients were aged 18 to 65 years and newly diagnosed, with disease duration of less than 2 months. Exclusion was applied to patients with uncontrolled infections, other autoimmune diseases, pregnancy or lactation. Diagnoses were based on clinical symptoms, serum thyroxine and TRAb, thyroid ultrasound and orbital computed tomography. The first round of RT-PCR for the TCR CDR3 was performed with the HTBI primer set and the Qiagen OneStep RT-PCR kit. Most expanded thyroid clonotypes (frequency above 0.001) were also detected in blood, suggesting blood repertoires may reflect thyroid immune responses. A 13 V-J signature model separated ophthalmopathy from stable hyperthyroidism, with 87.88% sensitivity and about 81% specificity in cross-validation and 80%/75% in testing. During validation, the model predicted progression to ophthalmopathy a median of roughly 7.1 months ahead of onset, with around 71% sensitivity and around 73% specificity. A discovery cohort of roughly 96 patients, approximately 45 with Graves' ophthalmopathy and over 55 with stable Graves' hyperthyroidism, was used to find distinguishing TCR V-J signatures. Prospective prediction of ophthalmopathy was tested in an independent validation cohort consisting of 18 to 20 hyperthyroidism patients and around 16 patients who later progressed to ophthalmopathy. The 100 discovery patients were divided at random into training and test sets in a 7:3 ratio. Thyroid tissue and blood T-cell repertoires from six Graves' hyperthyroidism patients were also compared in the study. After sampling, hyperthyroidism patients received methimazole starting at 30 mg daily, and ophthalmopathy patients received high-dose intravenous methylprednisolone. A second multiplex PCR round built the libraries, followed by size selection and purification. Paired-end sequencing of the libraries was performed with 100 bp reads on an Illumina HiSeq2000. SOAPnuke was used to process the raw data, removing reads that contained adapters or uncalled bases, had a mean Phred below 15, or lacked an exact match to the constant primer or identifier. COPE v1.2.5 was used to merge high-quality paired reads, and clonotypes were defined as unique nucleotide sequences. MiTCR v1.1 was used to align clonotypes to the IMGT TRBV, TRBD and TRBJ reference segments. The analysis was restricted to V-J combinations with a frequency above 0.0001, which together covered 99.2% of the repertoires. A TCS score was defined as the ratio between F50 (clonal expansion) and ExV (chaos), using BLOSUM62-based TCRdist between CDR3 peptides within each V-J. Welch's t-statistics and random forest reduced 500 to 650 V-J features to under 15, which were used in a naive Bayes classifier (R e1071). No statistical method was used to fix the sample size in advance, and group allocation was not hidden from the investigators. The paper reports TCR Vbeta CDR3 sequencing of 130 to 150 peripheral blood samples: under 45 ophthalmopathy, under 80 hyperthyroidism and about 17 progressor patients.

The TCR sequence derives from a young man with Graves disease. Donor details come from another sample of the same person, matched by shared clones. The specimen comprised peripheral blood mononuclear cells (PBMCs), sampled at new diagnosis, from a patient treated with antithyroid drugs. In this chain, TRBV12-3 or TRBV12-4 is recombined with TRBJ2-1, and 8 junctional nucleotides match TRBD1. The CDR3 protein sequence reads: CASSLRAGGEQFF. The bases read TGTGCCAGCAGTTTAAGGGCAGGGGGCGAGCAGTTCTTC.